Included here is one T cell receptor (beta chain) sequence, with context. Its antigen is undetermined. The entry originates in a study of cytomegalovirus exposure and HLA in healthy donors. Background on the study: A prior study identified 117 million unique TCR beta sequences from about 179 million T cells.

Study outcomes and limitations: The listing of roughly 160 TCR beta chains classed them as cytomegalovirus-associated. TCR beta V- and J-gene trimming was later associated with a missense DCLRE1C variant.

The PCR contained 60 Vbeta and 13 Jbeta primers. As processed by the authors: Around 83 million unique TCR beta chains, 9.5 million to 14 million shared, were counted in a later analysis. The table came from immunoSEQ multiplex PCR; TCRdb's copy has only in-frame clones and leaves some out. V and J calls and clone size are those listed in that table; D and trimming were worked out from the DNA. The data hold more than 200,000 clones, with about 75% observed a single time. J was trimmed by 4 bases and V by 6 bases; bases with no gene match: 6. The CDR3 is 15 amino acids. Per germline, CDR1 MDHEN and CDR2 SYDVKM.

The chain uses TRBV28 and TRBJ2-2, with 9 bases fitting TRBD1. Sequenced: PBMCs. The clonotype comes from a man younger than 35 in good health and CMV-seronegative. The CDR3, as DNA: TGTGCCAGCAGCCTGGGACAGGGAGGCACCGGGGAGCTGTTTTTT. This codes for CASSLGQGGTGELFF.